This T cell receptor beta chain was recorded in a study of cytomegalovirus exposure and HLA in healthy donors. Findings of the study overall: One variant, a missense change in DCLRE1C, was linked in a later analysis to TCR beta V- and J-gene trimming. With DRB1 most and HLA-C fewest, TCR association rates differed between HLA loci in a later analysis.

For this clone: The antigen is undetermined.

Germline V gene data show CDR1 as MNHEY and CDR2 as SMNVEV (reference sequence). The V gene lost 7 bases and the J gene lost 1 base, with 14 bases spanning the gap. The CDR3 consists of 14 residues. All the people who gave samples were healthy bone marrow donors. PCR employed 60 Vbeta and 13 Jbeta primers. TCRdb's copy holds only in-frame clones and misses some; the assay was immunoSEQ multiplex PCR. The sample includes fewer than 250,000 clones, 80% to 90% seen only once; the top ten take 1% to 1.5%. The specimen was PBMCs. The J gene is TRBJ2-7, the V gene TRBV27; possibly TRBD1 for D (5 bases). This TCR was recovered from a young man in good health and CMV-seronegative. CDR3: CASKLGDWSYEQYF. The CDR3 DNA reads as TGTGCCAGCAAATTAGGGGATTGGTCCTACGAGCAGTACTTC.